The sequence of this T cell receptor (beta chain) was determined in a study of T cell repertoires in cytomegalovirus infection (dated by TCRdb to the late 2010s). Describing the broader study: The peptide stimulations were aimed at well-studied HLA-B-restricted epitopes as well as recently identified HLA-C-restricted CMV epitopes, whose presentation resists viral immunomodulation. Because public TCR beta signatures pointed to carriage of CMV infection together with the matching HLA type, the HLA type of each donor mattered for the analysis. What the work shows at the level of the full study, not this receptor alone: The ex vivo response was dominated by HLA-C-restricted CMV-specific TCR beta clonotypes, which also provided the single most frequent clonotype in two of eight donors. In both this cohort and an independent cohort of some 370 donors, the cumulative frequency of public TCR beta family members distinguished carriers of CMV infection plus the relevant HLA type.

Sequencing relied on an Illumina HiSeq 1500. TCRdb reanalyzed the raw reads on its own, using fastp at Q25 for trimming and MiXCR for clone calling, and kept in-frame beta chains. Rows merge per CDR3 protein into single entries with the most common DNA and genes. Present in this sample are roughly 860,000 distinct CDR3 sequences, over 25% of which were seen just once. Clones ranked in the top ten supply around 12% of the sample. As for this clonotype: Its antigen remains undetermined. One end of the junction fails to match germline, which may point to a read error.

The sample's treatment or condition, from its label and the paper: in vitro stimulation with specific CMV peptide epitopes to enrich CMV-specific T cells. Based on the germline V gene, the CDR1 and CDR2 sequences are MNHNS and SASEGT. From its cysteine to its phenylalanine, the CDR3 spans 14 amino acids. CDR3 DNA is the only sequence kept; it has 42 bases, read in frame from the first base. The material sequenced was cultured CD8+ T cells from PBMCs, taken from culture after CMV antigen stimulation. The rearrangement joined TRBV6-1 to TRBJ2-1, and 8 junction bases match TRBD1. This receptor was taken from a human donor in good health (CMV status not recorded). Some clones in this sample may be carry-over from other donors' samples. The nucleotide sequence reads TGCTTGAGTACTGAGCAGGGGGCATTTTATGAGCAGTTCTTC. Its amino acids are CLSTEQGAFYEQFF.